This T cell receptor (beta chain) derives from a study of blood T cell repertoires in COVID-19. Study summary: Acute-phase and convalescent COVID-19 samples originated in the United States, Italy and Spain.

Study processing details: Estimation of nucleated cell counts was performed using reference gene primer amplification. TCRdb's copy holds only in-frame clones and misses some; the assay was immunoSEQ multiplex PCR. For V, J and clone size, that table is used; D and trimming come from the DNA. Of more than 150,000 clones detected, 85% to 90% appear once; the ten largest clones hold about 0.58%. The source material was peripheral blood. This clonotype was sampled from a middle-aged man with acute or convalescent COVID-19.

CDR3 bases: TGTGCCAGCAGTTCCCCTAGCGGGGGGGTCTACAATGAGCAGTTCTTC. Protein: CASSSPSGGVYNEQFF. The chain has TRBV28 and TRBJ2-1; 12 bases map to TRBD2. This CDR3 region has 16 residues. Germline lookup yields CDR1 MDHEN and CDR2 SYDVKM. Trimming cost V 4 bases and J 3 bases; bases outside gene matches: 4.